These 19 T cell receptor beta chains were all obtained from the same sample, sequenced in a study of graft-versus-host responses after intestinal transplantation. The assay was immunoSEQ multiplex PCR, and TCRdb's table has in-frame clones only and misses some. The sample consists of about 10,000 clones, around 94% of them appearing once. The sample here was PBMCs, taken 8 days after intestinal transplant. These receptors all come from a human patient who received an intestinal transplant, so some T cells may come from the graft donor.

In nucleotides, the CDR3 is TGTGCCAGCAGTGGAATTCAAGGGACTAGCCTGGATGAGCAGTTCTTC. Protein product: CASSGIQGTSLDEQFF. The chain is built from TRBV2 and TRBJ2-1; TRBD2 aligns across 9 bases. CDR3 length equals 16 residues. Germline CDR1 reads SNHLY; CDR2 reads FYNNEI. The V gene end was trimmed by 4 bases and the J gene end by 8 bases; junction bases not matched to a gene: 12.

This sequence joins TRBV28 and TRBJ2-1, with unresolved D. The CDR3 extends over 14 amino acids. The V end lost 3 bases, the J end lost 4 bases, and 10 bases lay between the germline ends. Germline V gene sequence: CDR1 MDHEN, CDR2 SYDVKM. The CDR3 nucleotides read TGTGCCAGCAGTTTGCAAGCTAGGTACAATGAGCAGTTCTTC. It specifies CASSLQARYNEQFF.

The V call is TRBV21-1, the J call TRBJ2-1; TRBD1, the table's D call, was not compared with the DNA. TRBV21-1 is flagged as a pseudogene. The CDR3 has 18 residues. Here the CDR3 reads CASSKALARGKYLGEQFF. Written as DNA, the CDR3 is TGTGCCAGCAGCAAAGCGCTCGCCAGGGGAAAGTATTTGGGTGAGCAGTTCTTC.

The chain joins TRBV28 to TRBJ1-2; D not certain. Trimming pared 2 bases from V and 8 bases from J, leaving 6 bases between. CDR1 MDHEN and CDR2 SYDVKM come from the germline V gene. The CDR3 has 11 residues. The CDR3 protein is CASSLDGGYTF. The CDR3 region has the DNA TGTGCCAGCAGTTTAGATGGGGGCTACACCTTC.

V gene TRBV7-2 combines with J gene TRBJ2-2; tentatively, D is TRBD2 (5 bases). Germline loops: CDR1 SGHTA, CDR2 FQGNSA. V was pared by 0 bases and J by 3 bases, with 8 bases between. This CDR3 has 15 amino acids. CDR3 loop: CASSLAYGDTGELFF. Written as DNA, the CDR3 is TGTGCCAGCAGCTTAGCATACGGGGACACCGGGGAGCTGTTTTTT.

The V gene is TRBV11-2, the J gene TRBJ2-2; D uncertain. V was clipped by 1 base and J by 4 bases, with 10 bases between them. Germline lookup yields CDR1 SGHAT and CDR2 FQNNGV. This CDR3 has 15 amino acids. The CDR3 loop reads CASSLAPLSTGELFF. The CDR3, as DNA: TGTGCCAGCAGCTTAGCCCCGTTGAGCACCGGGGAGCTGTTTTTT.

The V call is TRBV5-4, the J call TRBJ1-3; D unclear. This CDR3 spans 16 amino acids. V lost 3 bases to trimming and J lost 1 base, with 14 bases between them. Germline V gives CDR1 SGHNT, CDR2 YYREEE (reference sequence). CDR3 region: CASSSRMNLSGNTIYF. As DNA, the CDR3 is TGTGCCAGCAGCTCCCGGATGAATTTATCTGGAAACACCATATATTTT.

This chain joins TRBV6-4 and TRBJ1-2, with TRBD1 as a possible D gene (5 bases). In germline, CDR1 is MRHNA, CDR2 SNTAGT. CDR3 length: 11 amino acids. Trimming cost V 2 bases and J 8 bases, with 6 bases left between them. The CDR3 bases are TGTGCCAGCAGTGACGGGGGAGGCTACACCTTC. This gives the protein CASSDGGGYTF.

The rearrangement links TRBV5-4 to TRBJ1-2, with D perhaps TRBD1 (6 bases). Germline V gene lookup returns CDR1 SGHNT and CDR2 YYREEE (reference sequence). Trimming took off 3 bases at V and 2 bases at J, with 8 bases between the two ends. The CDR3 length is 13 residues. In DNA, the CDR3 is TGTGCCAGCAGCTCAGGGGAGAACTATGGCTACACCTTC. Its translation is CASSSGENYGYTF.

This chain joins TRBV27 and TRBJ2-7; 7 bases map to TRBD1. V shed 4 bases and J 2 bases; nucleotides not matched to a gene: 5. Germline V gene sequence: CDR1 MNHEY, CDR2 SMNVEV (reference sequence). The CDR3 covers 14 residues. In nucleotides, the CDR3 is TGTGCCAGCAGTTATAGGGGGCGCCCCTACGAGCAGTACTTC. This encodes CASSYRGRPYEQYF.

This clone is a singleton in its sample. The J gene is TRBJ2-7, the V gene TRBV27, with TRBD2 as a possible D gene (6 bases). This CDR3 contains 16 residues. The ends were cut back, 2 bases at V and 4 bases at J, with 18 bases in the middle. Per the germline V gene, CDR1 is MNHEY and CDR2 is SMNVEV (reference sequence). The CDR3 DNA is TGTGCCAGCAGTTTAGTGGTGGGCGGGGCCCGATACGAGCAGTACTTC. The encoded protein is CASSLVVGGARYEQYF.

This sequence joins TRBV5-4 and TRBJ2-7; TRBD2 matches 10 bases. Germline CDR1 SGHNT, CDR2 YYREEE (reference sequence). There are 15 residues in the CDR3. V lost 0 bases and J lost 2; bases outside the gene matches: 2. This CDR3 is CASSLELAGTYEQYF. CDR3 in DNA: TGTGCCAGCAGCTTGGAACTAGCGGGGACCTACGAGCAGTACTTC.

V gene TRBV6-5 combines with J gene TRBJ2-7, with 8 bases aligning to TRBD1. Losses at the gene ends were 4 bases for V and 2 bases for J; bases not matched to a gene: 4. The length of the CDR3 is 14 residues. Germline CDR1 reads MNHEY; CDR2 reads SVGAGI. The CDR3 spells CASSSTGDPYEQYF. CDR3 DNA sequence: TGTGCCAGCAGTTCGACAGGGGACCCCTACGAGCAGTACTTC.

The chain recombines TRBV6-5 with TRBJ2-5, with TRBD2 matching 10 bases. Trimming removed 5 bases from V and 3 bases from J; junction bases left unmatched: 6. CDR1 is MNHEY and CDR2 is SVGAGI in the germline V gene. CDR3 length: 15 residues. The CDR3 loop is CASSPRLAGEETQYF. Here the CDR3 DNA reads TGTGCCAGCAGTCCCCGTCTAGCGGGGGAAGAGACCCAGTACTTC.

The chain couples TRBV4-2 to TRBJ2-7; 9 bases align to TRBD2. This CDR3 spans 15 amino acids. Germline loops: CDR1 LGHNA, CDR2 YNFKEQ. V dropped 0 bases and J dropped 4; count of bases not matched to a gene: 4. The CDR3, as DNA: TGTGCCAGCAGCCAAGATACTAGCGGGTTGTACGAGCAGTACTTC. Amino acid sequence: CASSQDTSGLYEQYF.

This clone was seen just once. The chain recombines TRBV7-6 with TRBJ2-2; the D is unclear. This CDR3 contains 14 residues. With 6 bases removed from V and 4 bases from J, the gap between germline ends came to 12 bases. Germline assignment: CDR1 SGHVS and CDR2 FNYEAQ. The CDR3 spells CASRYGSGTGELFF. The CDR3 DNA reads as TGTGCCAGCAGATACGGTTCGGGCACCGGGGAGCTGTTTTTT. The full variable domain, with the rest looked up from reference TRBV7-6 and TRBJ2-2, is GAGVSQSPRYKVTKRGQDVALRCDPISGHVSLYWYRQALGQGPEFLTYFNYEAQQDKSGLPNDRFSAERPEGSISTLTIQRTEQRDSAMYRCASRYGSGTGELFFGEGSRLTVL.

The V and J genes are TRBV6-1 and TRBJ2-7; D may be TRBD1 (6 bases). The germline CDR1 and CDR2 sequences are MNHNS and SASEGT. V lost 6 bases to trimming and J lost 4 bases, with 10 bases between them. The CDR3 spans 12 residues. The chain's CDR3 is CASRLQGYEQYF. Written as DNA, the CDR3 is TGTGCCAGCAGGTTACAGGGTTACGAGCAGTACTTC.

The CDR3, as DNA: TGCGCCAGCAGCTTAAGCGGGAGGGCCGAGGAGACCCAGTACTTC. Encoded protein: CASSLSGRAEETQYF. The rearrangement links TRBV5-1 to TRBJ2-5; 10 bases align to TRBD2. CDR1 and CDR2 from the germline V gene are SGHRS and YFSETQ. With V trimmed by 2 bases and J by 5 bases, 6 bases remained unmatched. CDR3 length: 15 residues.

The chain carries TRBV10-1 and TRBJ1-2; D is uncertain. The V end was cut by 6 bases, the J end by 4 bases, with 12 bases between. The germline gives CDR1 WNHNN, CDR2 SYGVQD (reference sequence). The CDR3 sequence is 13 residues long. CDR3 amino acids: CASSATGSYGYTF. CDR3 in DNA: TGCGCCAGCAGCGCCACGGGGTCCTATGGCTACACCTTC.